Described below is a single TCR beta chain sequence and its context. Antigen: not known. The source of the sample is a study of T-cell memory formation after mild COVID-19. Regarding the study as a whole: Contracting CD4+ clones were located mainly in CM and EM, and CD8+ clones in EMRA. Researchers found some responding clones in pre-infection memory, a sign that cross-reactive memory joined. Clonal second-wave expansions that peaked on day 37 had unconfirmed SARS-CoV-2 specificity.

UMIs and sample barcodes were carried by the TCR alpha and TCR beta cDNA libraries that 5'RACE produced using constant-segment primers. TCRdb re-derived calls from the 5' RACE reads in MiXCR, one entry per CDR3 protein. Here the sample spans 250,000 or so distinct CDR3 sequences, about 20% being singletons. The germline V gene encodes CDR1 MNHEY and CDR2 SVGEGT. Trimming cost V 8 bases and J 2 bases, with 16 bases left between them. The CDR3 runs to 15 residues. This TCR came from a man aged 18-30 years who had mild COVID-19 (a few samples of this study predate the infection). Cell type and time point are not known. The sequencing sample was made of PBMCs or a T cell subset sorted from them (not recorded which). The chain is built from TRBV6-2 or TRBV6-3 and TRBJ1-5; a weak D match, TRBD1 (6 bases). Here the CDR3 DNA reads TGTGCCAGCCTCGAGGGGGGCGCGGGCAATCAGCCCCAGCATTTT. It is translated as CASLEGGAGNQPQHF.